Reported below is one T cell receptor (beta chain). The CDR3 sequence is 16 residues long. V lost 5 bases and J lost 5; bases outside the gene matches: 9. The germline V gene encodes CDR1 SGHTA and CDR2 FQGTGA. In the original processing: Nucleated cell counts were estimated from reference gene primer amplification. Using immunoSEQ multiplex PCR, the repertoire was profiled, and TCRdb retains in-frame clones only, with some absent. Clone size and V and J calls were adopted from that table, with D and trimming inferred from the DNA. The profile shows 350,000 to 450,000 clones, roughly nine tenths of them singletons. In terms of age and location, participants ranged from roughly 18 to 90 years and lived in about 25 US areas. Participants had their cohort set by participant-reported clinical history. This entry comes from a study of blood T cell repertoires in COVID-19. Background on the study: From T cells, B-cell-depleted T cells, or PBMCs came the material, which was cDNA or gDNA.

The chain combines TRBV7-3 with TRBJ2-5, with 12 bases fitting TRBD2. This clonotype was obtained from a woman aged 40 to 55 who had been exposed to COVID-19. Sequencing used PBMCs or T cells enriched from blood (not recorded which). The DNA of the CDR3 is TGTGCCAGCAGCCCGGGACTAGCGGGTTTGGGGGAGACCCAGTACTTC. Its translation: CASSPGLAGLGETQYF.